This T cell receptor (beta chain) was sequenced in a study of post-analysis software for immune sequencing data. About the research overall: Some patients lacked subtype; others had relapsing-remitting, secondary progressive or progressive-relapsing disease.

Germline CDR1 reads DFQATT; CDR2 reads SNEGSKA (reference sequence). The CDR3 runs 14 residues. Sequencing libraries made from TCR beta cDNA carried unique molecular identifiers. Input amounts of about 0.95 to 11 million T cells were used. These gave roughly 500,000 cDNA molecules, so each molecule approximated one T cell. TCRdb itself ran the PCR reads through MiXCR, one entry per CDR3 protein. Here the sample spans approximately 730,000 distinct CDR3 sequences, roughly 30% being singletons. Study-level points and caveats: Five or six TRBV segments were more frequent in patients than controls; TRBV5-6, TRBV5-1 and TRBV20-1 belonged to this group.

Of note for this clonotype: The antigen remains unidentified.

The V gene is TRBV20-1, the J gene TRBJ2-4; 9 nucleotides agree with TRBD1. The tail of the sequence fits TRBJ2-7 better, so the J call may be wrong. The receptor's source is a girl aged 10 to 17 with multiple sclerosis. The specimen was blood. The CDR3: CSATLGTGKNEQYF. The CDR3 nucleotides read TGCAGTGCGACCCTTGGGACAGGGAAAAACGAGCAGTACTTC.